This TCR beta chain was recorded in a study of early T cells in non-severe SARS-CoV-2 infection. Looking at the study overall: Unpaired chains resulted from sequencing bulk RNA of unsorted whole blood. Study results and limitations: Clonotype matching in VDJdb favored anti-spike CD8 responses and did not capture private and CD4 specificities.

This clonotype has only a few counts. The target antigen is unknown. The CDR3 has 15 amino acids. With 0 bases removed from V and 6 bases from J, the gap between germline ends came to 14 bases. Germline assignment: CDR1 SGHAT and CDR2 FQNNGV. Unique molecular identifier tags were affixed to discrete cDNA molecules. Using its own MiXCR run on the 5' RACE reads, TCRdb lists one record per CDR3 protein. The sample carries some 56,000 distinct CDR3 sequences, about 15% recorded once. The source of this sequence is an adult who was a healthcare worker with PCR-confirmed SARS-CoV-2 infection or an uninfected control (not recorded which). The chain joins TRBV11-2 to TRBJ1-1; D uncertain. The material sequenced was whole blood, taken at baseline. The CDR3 is CASSLDLGASPEAFF. The CDR3 DNA reads as TGTGCCAGCAGCTTAGACTTGGGCGCGTCGCCTGAAGCTTTCTTT.